This T cell receptor beta chain was sequenced for a study of T cells in Graves' hyperthyroidism and ophthalmopathy. Whole-study findings and limits: Most clonotypes expanded in the thyroid (above 0.001) were also present in blood. Model-based prediction identified ophthalmopathy a median around 6.5 months prior to its onset.

Note on this clonotype: Its specificity is not known.

Graves' hyperthyroidism was deemed stable given no ophthalmopathy progression within 18 months. With a duration under 2 months, the hyperthyroidism was newly diagnosed in patients aged 18 to 65. RNA transcripts gave rise to amplified TCR beta CDR3 regions. HTBI primers were employed in a first-round RT-PCR of the TCR CDR3. Each CDR3 protein is one row after TCRdb ran MiXCR on the multiplex PCR reads. This table has around 350,000 distinct CDR3 sequences, over 15% appearing once. CDR1 MNHNS and CDR2 SASEGT come from the germline V gene. The CDR3 covers 15 residues. J gave up 0 bases and V 6 bases, and 5 bases lay outside the gene matches.

Sequenced sample: blood. This TCR was sampled from a woman between 18 and 29 years old with Graves' hyperthyroidism. The rearrangement links TRBV6-1 to TRBJ1-5; 7 nucleotides align to TRBD1. The CDR3 sequence is CASSAGQTSNQPQHF. In nucleotides, the CDR3 is TGTGCCAGCAGCGCGGGACAGACTAGCAATCAGCCCCAGCATTTT.